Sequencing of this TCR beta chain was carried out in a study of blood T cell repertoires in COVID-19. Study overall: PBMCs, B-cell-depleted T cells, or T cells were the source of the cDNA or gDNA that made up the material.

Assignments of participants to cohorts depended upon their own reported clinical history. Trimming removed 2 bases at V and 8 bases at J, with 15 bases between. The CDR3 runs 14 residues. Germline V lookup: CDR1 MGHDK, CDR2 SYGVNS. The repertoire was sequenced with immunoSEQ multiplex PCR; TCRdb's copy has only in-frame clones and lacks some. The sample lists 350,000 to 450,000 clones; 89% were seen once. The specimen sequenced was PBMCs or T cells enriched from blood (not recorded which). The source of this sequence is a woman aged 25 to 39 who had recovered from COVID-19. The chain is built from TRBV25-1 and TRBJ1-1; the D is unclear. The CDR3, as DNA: TGTGCCAGCAGTGAAAAGAGGGCGGTGGCCGAAGCTTTCTTT. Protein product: CASSEKRAVAEAFF.